This entry concerns a single T cell receptor beta chain. Its matching antigen is unknown. These data belong to a study of Ad26.COV2.S vaccination and SARS-CoV-2 variants. Documented treatment: around 19 received Ad26.COV2.S at low or high dose, single or two shots; 5 received placebo; per-sample allocation not given. The samples date from day 63 after the first vaccine or placebo injection. This Boston cohort included adults aged 18-55 years. CDR3 size: 15 residues. Germline CDR1 is SGHAT and CDR2 is FQNNGV. Trimming shortened V by 5 bases and J by 0 bases, and 8 bases separated the two germline ends. Repertoires were generated with immunoSEQ multiplex PCR, while TCRdb's copy carries only in-frame clones and drops some. The sample lists about half a million clones, roughly nine tenths occurring once. Study outcomes and limitations: Vaccine recipients and placebo recipients showed similar non-spike TCR breadth. Using TCR breadth and depth analyses may have led to underestimated total T cell responses. Marked by substantial breadth, spike-specific CD8+ and CD4+ T cell responses were reportedly seen after vaccination.

The rearrangement joins TRBV11-2 to TRBJ1-6, with D unresolved. This TCR was recovered from a person aged 18-65 years who received the Ad26.COV2.S COVID-19 vaccine or a placebo. Sequences were derived from peripheral blood, sampled in a trial of Ad26.COV2.S vaccine versus placebo. CDR3 DNA sequence: TGTGCCAGCAGCAGGCAGAGCTCCTATAATTCACCCCTCCACTTT. As protein: CASSRQSSYNSPLHF.